These 5 T cell receptor beta chains came from one sample sequenced in a study of CD8 T cells in Susac syndrome. RNA amounts of about 0.5 to 1 ug underwent reverse transcription with random hexamers. Using its own MiXCR run on the immunoSEQ multiplex PCR reads, TCRdb lists one record per CDR3 protein. Of 95,000 to 150,000 distinct CDR3 sequences in the sample, nearly 96% were seen once. What was sequenced was CD4+ T cells from PBMCs. These receptors were taken from a human donor with Susac syndrome.

The genes are TRBV7-2 and TRBJ1-1, with D uncertain. The CDR3 sequence is 17 residues long. The germline V gene encodes CDR1 SGHTA and CDR2 FQGNSA. Trimming removed 1 base from V and 4 bases from J, with 19 bases in between. CDR3 DNA sequence: TGTGCCAGCAGCTTAGATAGCGGGTGGTTGAGGCGCACTGAAGCTTTCTTT. This codes for CASSLDSGWLRRTEAFF.

The rearrangement uses TRBV6-2 or TRBV6-3 and TRBJ2-7; no clear D gene. CDR3 length: 13 amino acids. Germline CDR1 is MNHEY and CDR2 is SVGEGT. V lost 2 bases and J lost 7, with 12 bases in between. The CDR3 reads CASSYVERTEQYF. The CDR3 region has the DNA TGTGCCAGCAGTTACGTGGAACGGACGGAGCAGTACTTC.

The chain recombines TRBV29-1 with TRBJ1-2; no clear D. The germline V gene has CDR1 SQVTM and CDR2 ANQGSEA. V lost 4 bases, J lost 6 bases, and 12 bases lay in between. The CDR3 is made up of 12 amino acids. The CDR3 nucleotides are TGCAGCGTTGTTGGGAGAGAAGATGGCTACACCTTC. It encodes CSVVGREDGYTF.

The gene calls are TRBV6-2 or TRBV6-3 and TRBJ2-1; D not resolved. The CDR3 length is 13 residues. Germline CDR1 is MNHEY and CDR2 is SVGEGT. Trimming removed 6 bases at V and 5 bases at J, with 11 bases between. The CDR3 nucleotides are TGTGCCAGCAGGTGGGCAGGAAACAATGAGCAGTTCTTC. It is translated as CASRWAGNNEQFF.

V and J are TRBV19 and TRBJ1-1; 7 bases agree with TRBD1. Losses at the gene ends were 5 bases for V and 3 bases for J; bases not matched to a gene: 6. This CDR3 contains 14 residues. Per the germline V gene, CDR1 is LNHDA and CDR2 is SQIVND (reference sequence). Written as DNA, the CDR3 is TGTGCCAGTAGTTCAATCGACAGGGACACTGAAGCTTTCTTT. Translating gives CASSSIDRDTEAFF.